These 14 T cell receptor beta chains share one sample of origin, sequenced in a study of a mutant IDH1 vaccine in newly diagnosed glioma. Time point specified: week 35, safety follow-up. A 20-mer mutant IDH1 peptide at 300 ug was injected subcutaneously with topical imiquimod. No cognate antigen is known for these TCRs. Generated by immunoSEQ multiplex PCR, the TCRdb table keeps only in-frame clones and is missing some. This sample has tens of thousands of clones; 81% occur once, and the top ten carry about 4.5%. The starting material was PBMCs, obtained from a glioma patient whose treatment included an IDH1 peptide vaccine. All receptors derive from a middle-aged woman with glioma. Some clones in this sample may be carry-over from other donors' samples.

V is TRBV25-1 and J is TRBJ2-5; TRBD2 matches 8 bases. The CDR3 length is 18 residues. The V gene end was trimmed by 5 bases and the J gene end by 8 bases; junction bases not matched to a gene: 22. The germline gives CDR1 MGHDK, CDR2 SYGVNS. CDR3 sequence: CASSPTDGEGNSGRTQYF. The DNA of the CDR3 is TGTGCCAGCAGTCCGACGGATGGGGAGGGGAACAGCGGGAGAACCCAGTACTTC.

V is TRBV7-2 and J is TRBJ1-1, with D uncertain. Germline values: CDR1 SGHTA, CDR2 FQGNSA. The V gene lost 1 base and the J gene lost 5 bases, with 14 bases spanning the gap. This CDR3 has 15 residues. CDR3 in amino acids: CASSLDLGRKTEAFF. The CDR3 coding sequence is TGTGCCAGCAGCTTAGATCTGGGGAGGAAAACTGAAGCTTTCTTT.

This clone was seen only a few times. This chain joins TRBV7-3 and TRBJ1-5; 8 bases match TRBD1. This CDR3 has 16 residues. Germline trimming cut 5 bases from V and 4 bases from J; bases unmatched to any gene: 10. Germline V gene data show CDR1 as SGHTA and CDR2 as FQGTGA. Here the CDR3 DNA reads TGTGCCAGCAGCCACAGGGGGGCAGGTAATAATCAGCCCCAGCATTTT. This encodes CASSHRGAGNNQPQHF.

CDR3 bases: TGCAGCGTTGCCGGACGGCGAGCGGATGGCTACACCTTC. This translates into CSVAGRRADGYTF. The rearrangement uses TRBV29-1 and TRBJ1-2, with no clear D. Per the germline V gene, CDR1 is SQVTM and CDR2 is ANQGSEA. The length of the CDR3 is 13 residues. V was clipped by 4 bases and J by 6 bases, with 15 bases between them.

The V gene is TRBV1, the J gene TRBJ2-6. TRBV1 is classified as a pseudogene. The CDR3 totals 14 residues. The CDR3 loop is CTSRSKSRANVLTF. The CDR3 DNA sequence: TGCACCAGCAGATCCAAAAGTCGGGCCAACGTCCTGACTTTC.

Here the CDR3 reads CASSPRGSASYEQYF. The CDR3 coding sequence is TGTGCCAGCAGTCCAAGGGGTAGCGCTTCCTACGAGCAGTACTTC. The chain combines TRBV5-4 with TRBJ2-7, with D tentatively TRBD1 or TRBD2 (5 bases each). The CDR3 extends over 15 amino acids. Trimming took off 5 bases at V and 1 base at J, with 16 bases between the two ends. Germline V gene sequence: CDR1 SGHNT, CDR2 YYREEE (reference sequence).

The V gene is TRBV29-1, the J gene TRBJ1-5; a weak D match, TRBD1 (5 bases). The CDR3 contains 15 residues. Trimming pared 4 bases from V and 6 bases from J, leaving 19 bases between. CDR1 is SQVTM, CDR2 ANQGSEA, per germline. The CDR3 protein is CSVVEGWGAGQPQHF. CDR3 in DNA: TGCAGCGTTGTGGAGGGGTGGGGTGCCGGTCAGCCCCAGCATTTT. The complete variable domain, with remaining parts taken from reference TRBV29-1 and TRBJ1-5, reads SAVISQKPSRDICQRGTSLTIQCQVDSQVTMMFWYRQQPGQSLTLIATANQGSEATYESGFVIDKFPISRPNLTFSTLTVSNMSPEDSSIYLCSVVEGWGAGQPQHFGDGTRLSIL.

V and J are TRBV11-1 and TRBJ2-1, with TRBD2 as a possible D gene (6 bases). There are 15 residues in the CDR3. Germline V gene lookup returns CDR1 SGHAT and CDR2 FQDESV (reference sequence). V shed 6 bases and J shed 6 bases, with 18 bases lying between them. The CDR3 loop reads CASSFGGALPNEQFF. CDR3 DNA: TGTGCCAGCAGTTTCGGGGGAGCTCTTCCCAATGAGCAGTTCTTC.

This clone has just a few counts. V usage is TRBV27 and J usage is TRBJ2-3, with D tentatively TRBD1 (5 bases). In germline, CDR1 is MNHEY, CDR2 SMNVEV (reference sequence). V gave up 4 bases and J gave up 2 bases, with 10 bases separating them. The CDR3 has 14 residues. The DNA for the CDR3 is TGTGCCAGCAGTTCCCAGGGTCCCACAGATACGCAGTATTTT. This encodes CASSSQGPTDTQYF.

The rearrangement links TRBV9 to TRBJ2-2, with 8 bases aligning to TRBD1. CDR3 length equals 17 residues. CDR1 and CDR2 from the germline V gene are SGDLS and YYNGEE. V was pared by 2 bases and J by 2 bases, with 8 bases of the junction left unmatched. The CDR3 nucleotides read TGTGCCAGCAGCGTCAACCCCGGGACAGGAAACACCGGGGAGCTGTTTTTT. This translates into CASSVNPGTGNTGELFF. Full variable domain (rest looked up from reference TRBV9 and TRBJ2-2): DSGVTQTPKHLITATGQRVTLRCSPRSGDLSVYWYQQSLDQGLQFLIQYYNGEERAKGNILERFSAQQFPDLHSELNLSSLELGDSALYFCASSVNPGTGNTGELFFGEGSRLTVL.

The chain carries TRBV28 and TRBJ2-3; 9 nucleotides align to TRBD1. V lost 6 bases, J lost 1 base, and 14 bases stayed unmatched. Germline CDR1 and CDR2: MDHEN and SYDVKM. The CDR3 totals 18 residues. CDR3 sequence reads: CASRSLYRGPEGTDTQYF. CDR3 bases: TGTGCCAGCAGGTCCCTCTACAGGGGGCCGGAGGGCACAGATACGCAGTATTTT.

The chain carries TRBV30 and TRBJ2-7, with D perhaps being TRBD1 or TRBD2 (6 bases each). The germline CDR1 and CDR2 sequences are GTSNPN and SVGIG (reference sequence). CDR3 length: 16 residues. V was cut by 0 bases and J by 2 bases, with 17 bases left in between. The CDR3: CAWSVSWGGGPYEQYF. Written as DNA, the CDR3 is TGTGCCTGGAGTGTATCCTGGGGTGGGGGGCCCTACGAGCAGTACTTC. The whole variable domain, remainder taken from reference TRBV30 and TRBJ2-7, is SQTIHQWPATLVQPVGSPLSLECTVEGTSNPNLYWYRQAAGRGLQLLFYSVGIGQISSEVPQNLSASRPQDRQFILSSKKLLLSDSGFYLCAWSVSWGGGPYEQYFGPGTRLTVT.

The V call is TRBV5-1, the J call TRBJ2-1; 9 bases are a match to TRBD2. The CDR3 loop spans 19 amino acids. J was trimmed by 0 bases and V by 5 bases; bases with no gene match: 15. Germline CDR1 SGHRS, CDR2 YFSETQ. The CDR3 loop reads CASSRTGTSFRSSYNEQFF. The CDR3 nucleotides read TGCGCCAGCAGTCGTACCGGGACTAGCTTTAGGAGCTCCTACAATGAGCAGTTCTTC. Full variable domain (outside the CDR3, taken from reference TRBV5-1 and TRBJ2-1): KAGVTQTPRYLIKTRGQQVTLSCSPISGHRSVSWYQQTPGQGLQFLFEYFSETQRNKGNFPGRFSGRQFSNSRSEMNVSTLELGDSALYLCASSRTGTSFRSSYNEQFFGPGTRLTVL.

The gene calls are TRBV9 and TRBJ2-4; 7 positions agree with TRBD2. V dropped 0 bases and J dropped 10; count of bases not matched to a gene: 7. CDR3 length: 14 residues. Germline CDR1 and CDR2: SGDLS and YYNGEE. The CDR3 DNA reads as TGTGCCAGCAGCGTAGACTCCAGGGAGGGAATTCAGTACTTC. Translating it yields CASSVDSREGIQYF.